This T cell receptor (beta chain) was sequenced for a study of blood T cell repertoires in COVID-19. This CDR3 comprises 14 residues. After removal of 0 bases from V and 6 bases from J, the junction contained 1 base not matched to a gene. Germline V gene lookup returns CDR1 KGHDR and CDR2 SFDVKD. Assay used: immunoSEQ multiplex PCR; TCRdb lists only in-frame clones, some missing. This sample yields 150,000 to 200,000 clones, of which roughly four fifths are seen a single time; 2.5% to 3% belongs to the top ten. This TCR came from a woman at least 80 years old with COVID-19, enrolled during active disease. The chain joins TRBV24-1 to TRBJ1-5; 7 positions match TRBD1. Sequencing used peripheral blood. The CDR3 here is CATSDLDRVQPQHF. CDR3 nucleotide sequence: TGTGCCACCAGTGATTTGGACAGGGTTCAGCCCCAGCATTTT.